This T cell receptor (beta chain) was sequenced during a study of T cells in Graves' hyperthyroidism and ophthalmopathy. Study-level results: From stable hyperthyroidism, ophthalmopathy was separated by a 13 V-J model. Most thyroid-expanded clonotypes above 0.001 were also found in blood.

This clonotype was observed many times. Antigen unknown. It was RNA transcripts that yielded the amplified TCR beta CDR3 regions. With the HTBI primer set, the TCR CDR3 went through a first round of RT-PCR. TCRdb reprocessed the multiplex PCR reads via MiXCR and lists one record per CDR3 protein. There are about 660,000 distinct CDR3 sequences in the sample; about 45% occur only once, and under 8% lies in the top ten. This CDR3 spans 12 amino acids. Deletions cut 5 bases from V and 4 bases from J, with 6 bases between. Germline V gene sequence: CDR1 SEHNR, CDR2 FQNEAQ (reference sequence). The chain uses TRBV7-9 and TRBJ1-3; D is undetermined. The TCR comes from an adult man with Graves' disease, either hyperthyroidism or ophthalmopathy (not recorded which). Sample: peripheral blood or thyroid tissue (not recorded which). CDR3 bases: TGTGCCAGCAGCCCCATCGGAAACACCATATATTTT. This sequence encodes CASSPIGNTIYF.